This TCR beta chain was captured by sequencing in a study of CD8 T cells in ankylosing spondylitis. The study's findings and limits: Matched ankylosing spondylitis synovial fluid reportedly contained a significantly enriched population of disease-linked clones. A motif of under 10 highly homologous TCR beta variants was seen as apparently characteristic of ankylosing spondylitis blood.

TCRdb re-called the 5' RACE reads through MiXCR, storing one row per CDR3 protein. The repertoire includes a few hundred thousand distinct CDR3 sequences, over 9.5% of them detected once, and around a fifth sits in the top ten. This clonotype was counted many times. The antigen remains undetermined. Sequencing input: blood, either unsorted or a sorted T cell fraction (not recorded which). The TCR sequence derives from a male donor with ankylosing spondylitis or in good health (not recorded which).

CDR3 in amino acids: CASAEGSGNTGELFF. The DNA for the CDR3 is TGCGCCAGCGCGGAAGGGTCAGGGAACACCGGGGAGCTGTTTTTT. This chain links TRBV5-1 with TRBJ2-2; D not certain. Per germline, CDR1 SGHRS and CDR2 YFSETQ. The CDR3 spans 15 residues. V shed 7 bases and J shed 1 base, with 14 bases lying between them.